This TCR beta chain was found in a study of neurological immune-mediated disorders. Each sorted-subset library came from about a million CD4+ or CD8+ T cells. Findings and limits, study-wide: CDR3 amino acid sequences of expanded clones were not shared across subjects, a result suggesting private repertoires in all groups.

Ten or more counts support this clonotype. Its antigen is not known. 5'RACE with 10-nucleotide random UMIs generated the cDNA. MiXCR, applied by TCRdb to the 5' RACE reads, yields one record per CDR3 protein. The table has about 17,000 distinct CDR3 sequences, roughly 3% seen once. Germline-derived CDR1 and CDR2 are MNHEY and SMNVEV (reference sequence). The CDR3 loop spans 15 amino acids. V was pared by 5 bases and J by 2 bases, with 13 bases between. The receptor comes from a woman in her forties in good health. V gene TRBV27 combines with J gene TRBJ1-5, with D perhaps matching TRBD1 (6 bases). The sequenced sample consisted of CD8+ T cells from blood. CDR3 in DNA: TGTGCCAGCAGTGAGGGGGAGACGGGCAATCAGCCCCAGCATTTT. Its protein is CASSEGETGNQPQHF.